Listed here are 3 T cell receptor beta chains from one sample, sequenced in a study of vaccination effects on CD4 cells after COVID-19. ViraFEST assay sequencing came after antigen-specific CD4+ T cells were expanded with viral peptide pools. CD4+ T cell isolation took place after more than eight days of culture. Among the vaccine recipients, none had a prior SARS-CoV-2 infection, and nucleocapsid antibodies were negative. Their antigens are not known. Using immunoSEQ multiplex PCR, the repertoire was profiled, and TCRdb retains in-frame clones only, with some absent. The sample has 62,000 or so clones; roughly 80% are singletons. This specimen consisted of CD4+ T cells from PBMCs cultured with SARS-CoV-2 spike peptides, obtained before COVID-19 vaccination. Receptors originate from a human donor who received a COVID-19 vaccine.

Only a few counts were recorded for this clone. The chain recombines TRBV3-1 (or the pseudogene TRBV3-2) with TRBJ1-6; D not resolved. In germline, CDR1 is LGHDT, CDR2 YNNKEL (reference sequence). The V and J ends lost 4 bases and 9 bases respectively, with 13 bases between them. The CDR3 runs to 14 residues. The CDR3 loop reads CASSPGRSGSPLHF. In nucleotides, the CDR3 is TGTGCCAGCAGCCCGGGAAGGTCTGGTTCACCCCTCCACTTT.

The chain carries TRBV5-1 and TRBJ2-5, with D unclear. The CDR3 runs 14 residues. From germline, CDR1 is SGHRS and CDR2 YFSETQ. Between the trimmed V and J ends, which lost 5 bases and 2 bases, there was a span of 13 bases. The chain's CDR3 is CASRPTWGQETQYF. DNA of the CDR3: TGCGCCAGCAGGCCGACCTGGGGACAAGAGACCCAGTACTTC.

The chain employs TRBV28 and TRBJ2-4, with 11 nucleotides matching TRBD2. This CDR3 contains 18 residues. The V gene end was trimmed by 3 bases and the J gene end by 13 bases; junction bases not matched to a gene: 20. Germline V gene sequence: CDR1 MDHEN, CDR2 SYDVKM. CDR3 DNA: TGTGCCAGCAGTTTCCTAGCGGGGGGCCAAATATTGTCCGGGGGGCAGTACTTC. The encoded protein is CASSFLAGGQILSGGQYF.